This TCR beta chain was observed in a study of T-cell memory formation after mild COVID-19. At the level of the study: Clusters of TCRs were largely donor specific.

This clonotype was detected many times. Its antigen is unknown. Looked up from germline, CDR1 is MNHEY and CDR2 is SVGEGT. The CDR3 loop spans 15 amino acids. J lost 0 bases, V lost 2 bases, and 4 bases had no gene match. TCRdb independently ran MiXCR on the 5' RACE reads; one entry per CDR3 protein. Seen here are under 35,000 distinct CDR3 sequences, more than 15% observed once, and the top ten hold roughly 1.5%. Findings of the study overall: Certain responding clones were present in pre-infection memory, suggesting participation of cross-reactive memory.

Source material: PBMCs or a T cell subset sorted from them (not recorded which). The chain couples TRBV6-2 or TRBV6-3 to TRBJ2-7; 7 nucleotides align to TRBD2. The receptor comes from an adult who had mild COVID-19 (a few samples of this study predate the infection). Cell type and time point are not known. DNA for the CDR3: TGTGCCAGCAGTTACGCAGCGGGAAGCTCCTACGAGCAGTACTTC. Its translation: CASSYAAGSSYEQYF.